This T cell receptor beta chain comes out of a study of persistence of HIV-infected CD4 T cells. Germline V gene lookup returns CDR1 MNHNS and CDR2 SASEGT. This CDR3 has 14 residues. Trimming took off 7 bases at V and 4 bases at J, with 14 bases between the two ends. The immunoSEQ assay was version 4, run in survey mode. Assay: immunoSEQ multiplex PCR; the TCRdb copy retains only in-frame clones and omits some. The sample has some 32,000 clones, roughly 82% seen once. The study's findings and limits: Compared with CD3/CD28-stimulated cells, CMV- and Gag-responding cells showed lower TCRbeta richness.

Concerning this clone itself: The target antigen is unknown.

The stimulus was an HIV-1 Gag 15-mer peptide pool, approximately 0.93 ug/peptide/mL. CD40L-negative CD69-negative CD45RO-high memory CD4+ T cells were sorted as populations depleted of antigen-responding cells. The chain recombines TRBV6-1 with TRBJ2-1; the D gene could be TRBD1 or TRBD2 (5 bases each). This sample comprised CD4+ T cells sorted from PBMCs after 18-hour stimulation, obtained from a patient who received antiretroviral therapy. The receptor's source is an adult woman with HIV who was CMV-seropositive. The CDR3 DNA sequence: TGTGCCAGCACCCCGGGACGGCTATACAATGAGCAGTTCTTC. This encodes CASTPGRLYNEQFF.